One sample yielded the 13 T cell receptor beta chains listed below, sequenced in a study of CD8 T cells in ankylosing spondylitis. Notes on the study in general: A motif of 8 or 9 highly homologous TCR beta variants was seen as apparently characteristic of ankylosing spondylitis blood.

These receptors have no known antigen. TCRdb re-derived calls from the 5' RACE reads in MiXCR, one entry per CDR3 protein. The data hold a few hundred thousand distinct CDR3 sequences, with 20% to 25% observed a single time. Sequences were obtained from blood, either unsorted or a sorted T cell fraction (not recorded which). These receptors were obtained from a male donor with ankylosing spondylitis.

This clonotype was counted many times. The chain is built from TRBV13 and TRBJ2-5; D uncertain. CDR3 length: 14 amino acids. Between the trimmed V and J ends, which lost 2 bases and 0 bases, there was a span of 7 bases. Germline CDR1 reads PRHDT; CDR2 reads FYEKMQ (reference sequence). CDR3 DNA sequence: TGTGCCAGCAGCTTACGACGGCACCAAGAGACCCAGTACTTC. Protein product: CASSLRRHQETQYF.

J is TRBJ2-5 and V is TRBV28; TRBD1 agrees at 12 bases. Germline V gene sequence: CDR1 MDHEN, CDR2 SYDVKM. With 7 bases clipped from V and 5 bases from J, the junction kept 11 bases outside the gene matches. The CDR3 has 16 amino acids. The CDR3 region has the DNA TGTGCCAGCAATTCGGGGGGACAGGGGGCGATTGAGACCCAGTACTTC. Amino acid sequence: CASNSGGQGAIETQYF.

The table lists this clonotype with many counts. The chain employs TRBV9 and TRBJ2-1, with no clear D. The CDR3 extends over 14 amino acids. Per the germline V gene, CDR1 is SGDLS and CDR2 is YYNGEE. Trimming stripped 0 bases from V and 8 bases from J, with 12 bases between. The CDR3 spells CASSVGASMYEQFF. CDR3 nucleotides: TGTGCCAGCAGCGTAGGAGCTAGTATGTATGAGCAGTTCTTC.

This clonotype was seen ten or more times. J is TRBJ2-2 and V is TRBV27; 7 nucleotides line up with TRBD1. CDR1 and CDR2 from the germline V gene are MNHEY and SMNVEV (reference sequence). V shed 3 bases, J shed 0 bases, and the junction held 4 bases outside the gene matches. The CDR3 is made up of 16 amino acids. CDR3 protein: CASSFHGTANTGELFF. CDR3 coding DNA: TGTGCCAGCAGTTTTCACGGGACAGCGAACACCGGGGAGCTGTTTTTT.

V and J are TRBV7-9 and TRBJ2-5, with 11 bases matching TRBD2. The CDR3 loop spans 14 amino acids. V gave up 5 bases and J gave up 4 bases; unmatched junction bases: 3. Per the germline V gene, CDR1 is SEHNR and CDR2 is FQNEAQ (reference sequence). For the CDR3, the DNA is TGTGCCAGCAGCCTTAGCGGGAGGGCAGAGACCCAGTACTTC. This codes for CASSLSGRAETQYF.

The V gene is TRBV20-1, the J gene TRBJ1-6; 9 bases match TRBD1. CDR3 length equals 13 residues. Germline loops: CDR1 DFQATT, CDR2 SNEGSKA (reference sequence). The V segment lost 3 bases and the J segment 7 bases; nucleotides outside the gene matches: 1. CDR3 protein: CSARGTGNSPLHF. In DNA, the CDR3 is TGCAGTGCTAGGGGGACAGGGAATTCACCCCTCCACTTT.

The V and J genes are TRBV6-2 or TRBV6-3 and TRBJ2-1, with a tentative D call TRBD2 (5 bases). The CDR3 extends over 17 amino acids. CDR1 MNHEY and CDR2 SVGEGT come from the germline V gene. V was pared by 2 bases and J by 5 bases, with 19 bases between. DNA for the CDR3: TGTGCCAGCAGTTACGGTCGTGGACTCTACCCCCACAATGAGCAGTTCTTC. Amino acids: CASSYGRGLYPHNEQFF.

This clonotype was recorded a few times. The chain couples TRBV2 to TRBJ2-1; D is uncertain. The ends were cut back, 4 bases at V and 4 bases at J, with 8 bases in the middle. The CDR3 has 13 residues. In germline, CDR1 is SNHLY, CDR2 FYNNEI. As DNA, the CDR3 is TGTGCCAGCAGTGTCCAAGTTTACAATGAGCAGTTCTTC. It yields the protein CASSVQVYNEQFF. Together with reference TRBV2 and TRBJ2-1, the CDR3 gives the full variable domain: EPEVTQTPSHQVTQMGQEVILRCVPISNHLYFYWYRQILGQKVEFLVSFYNNEISEKSEIFDDQFSVERPDGSNFTLKIRSTKLEDSAMYFCASSVQVYNEQFFGPGTRLTVL.

DNA for the CDR3: TGTGCCAGCAGAACGGGACTAGCGGGACCTGTGGATACGCAGTATTTT. Amino acid sequence: CASRTGLAGPVDTQYF. The J gene is TRBJ2-3, the V gene TRBV7-3, with 13 bases that match TRBD2. The CDR3 consists of 16 residues. The V and J ends lost 6 bases and 6 bases, in that order; junction bases with no gene match: 9. Germline V gene lookup returns CDR1 SGHTA and CDR2 FQGTGA.

The chain has TRBV5-1 and TRBJ2-5, with 9 nucleotides matching TRBD2. The CDR3 consists of 15 residues. The germline gives CDR1 SGHRS, CDR2 YFSETQ. The V segment lost 2 bases and the J segment 2 bases; nucleotides outside the gene matches: 4. Written as DNA, the CDR3 is TGCGCCAGCAGCTTAAGCGGGAGGATGCAAGAGACCCAGTACTTC. Translation: CASSLSGRMQETQYF.

The V call is TRBV18, the J call TRBJ1-2; D remains ambiguous. V was shortened by 6 bases and J by 6 bases, with 17 bases between the two germline ends. The CDR3 length is 14 residues. From germline, CDR1 is KGHSH and CDR2 LQKENI. The CDR3 reads CASSLSLGSNGYTF. The CDR3 bases are TGTGCCAGCTCCCTCTCTCTAGGATCCAATGGCTACACCTTC.

The CDR3 loop reads CASSPGTGGTRDHYEQYF. The CDR3 DNA is TGTGCCAGCAGCCCCGGGACAGGGGGCACTAGGGACCACTACGAGCAGTACTTC. This chain uses TRBV12-3 or TRBV12-4 with TRBJ2-7, with 12 positions matching TRBD1. The CDR3 length is 18 residues. J lost 3 bases, V lost 6 bases, and 15 bases had no gene match.

The rearrangement uses TRBV6-5 and TRBJ1-5; 8 nucleotides match TRBD1. Germline CDR1 MNHEY, CDR2 SVGAGI. CDR3 length equals 15 residues. V was pared by 4 bases and J by 3 bases, with 5 bases of the junction left unmatched. DNA of the CDR3: TGTGCCAGCAGTTCACAGGGGGGGCTCAATCAGCCCCAGCATTTT. Translating it yields CASSSQGGLNQPQHF.